Presented here are 23 T cell receptor beta chains from one specimen sequenced in a study of neoadjuvant nivolumab and ipilimumab in lung cancer. TCRdb keeps only in-frame clones here, not all; method: immunoSEQ multiplex PCR. The table lists fewer than 35,000 clones, roughly 90% of them singletons. Sequenced here: peripheral blood, sampled after neoadjuvant nivolumab, alone or with ipilimumab, at or shortly before surgery. These receptor sequences come from an adult with non-small cell lung cancer.

This rearrangement joins TRBV5-1 to TRBJ1-2; 7 bases are a match to TRBD1. CDR3 length equals 14 residues. With 2 bases clipped from V and 4 bases from J, the junction kept 5 bases outside the gene matches. The germline CDR1 and CDR2 sequences are SGHRS and YFSETQ. The CDR3 coding sequence is TGCGCCAGCAGCTTCACCCGGGACAGCTATGGCTACACCTTC. Translating it yields CASSFTRDSYGYTF.

The chain links TRBV5-1 to TRBJ1-3, with D uncertain. The CDR3 has 16 residues. V was shortened by 1 base and J by 0 bases, with 11 bases between the two germline ends. Germline lookup yields CDR1 SGHRS and CDR2 YFSETQ. The CDR3 protein is CASSLWGKVSGNTIYF. CDR3 nucleotides: TGCGCCAGCAGCTTGTGGGGAAAGGTCTCTGGAAACACCATATATTTT.

Here the CDR3 DNA reads TGTGCCAGCAGCTTAGCGGCGACAGGGAATGAGCAGTTCTTC. The encoded protein is CASSLAATGNEQFF. This sequence joins TRBV7-9 and TRBJ2-1; 7 bases line up with TRBD1. V dropped 0 bases and J dropped 7; count of bases not matched to a gene: 3. In germline, CDR1 is SEHNR, CDR2 FQNEAQ (reference sequence). CDR3 length equals 14 residues.

The genes are TRBV7-6 and TRBJ1-1, with unresolved D. The V and J ends lost 2 bases and 1 base respectively, with 8 bases between them. The V gene's germline CDR1 is SGHVS and CDR2 FNYEAQ. CDR3 length equals 14 residues. The CDR3 is CASSLNGENTEAFF. The CDR3 coding sequence is TGTGCCAGCAGCTTAAACGGGGAGAACACTGAAGCTTTCTTT.

The genes are TRBV10-3 and TRBJ1-2; D gene uncertain. CDR1 and CDR2 from the germline V gene are ENHRY and SYGVKD. Trimming removed 0 bases from V and 5 bases from J, with 10 bases in between. This CDR3 has 14 residues. CDR3 bases: TGTGCCATCAGTGAGTCACCCGGGCCTTATGGCTACACCTTC. Translated, it gives CAISESPGPYGYTF.

The rearrangement uses TRBV4-2 and TRBJ2-1; the match to TRBD2 covers 11 bases. V lost 3 bases and J lost 3; bases outside the gene matches: 4. The CDR3 extends over 16 amino acids. The germline V gene has CDR1 LGHNA and CDR2 YNFKEQ. The CDR3 loop reads CASSQGSGRDYNEQFF. DNA for the CDR3: TGTGCCAGCAGCCAGGGTAGCGGGAGGGACTACAATGAGCAGTTCTTC.

The chain couples TRBV4-1 to TRBJ2-5; 12 nucleotides align to TRBD1. The CDR3 covers 15 residues. Trimming at V came to 3 bases and at J to 4 bases, leaving 3 bases not matched to a gene. Germline values: CDR1 MGHRA, CDR2 YSYEKL. The chain's CDR3 is CASSQGDRGRETQYF. The CDR3, as DNA: TGCGCCAGCAGCCAGGGGGACAGGGGGCGAGAGACCCAGTACTTC.

The chain recombines TRBV27 with TRBJ2-1; 8 positions match TRBD2. V shed 6 bases, J shed 4 bases, and the junction held 8 bases outside the gene matches. The CDR3 is 15 residues long. In germline, CDR1 is MNHEY, CDR2 SMNVEV (reference sequence). CDR3 nucleotides: TGTGCCAGCAGCGATGGGACTAGACCATACAATGAGCAGTTCTTC. As protein: CASSDGTRPYNEQFF.

The CDR3 loop is CASSELVLADTYEQYF. The CDR3 nucleotides read TGTGCCAGCAGTGAATTGGTACTAGCGGATACCTACGAGCAGTACTTC. The gene calls are TRBV6-1 and TRBJ2-7; 8 positions match TRBD2. The germline gives CDR1 MNHNS, CDR2 SASEGT. Germline trimming cut 2 bases from V and 2 bases from J; bases unmatched to any gene: 8. The CDR3 is 16 residues long.

This chain connects TRBV27 to TRBJ2-3; D is unclear. Germline-derived CDR1 and CDR2 are MNHEY and SMNVEV (reference sequence). This CDR3 is built from 16 residues. The V end was cut by 6 bases, the J end by 1 base, with 17 bases between. The CDR3 loop is CASSPANFGGTDTQYF. The DNA for the CDR3 is TGTGCCAGCAGCCCCGCGAACTTCGGAGGCACAGATACGCAGTATTTT.

In DNA, the CDR3 is TGTGCCAGCAGAGACAGGTCAACTAATGAGCAGTTCTTC. This sequence encodes CASRDRSTNEQFF. The V and J genes are TRBV28 and TRBJ2-1; D is possibly TRBD1 (6 bases). Germline CDR1 reads MDHEN; CDR2 reads SYDVKM. This CDR3 spans 13 amino acids. V dropped 6 bases and J dropped 7 bases, with 13 bases sitting between them.

The CDR3 sequence is CASRLAGGPSTDTQYF. The DNA for the CDR3 is TGCGCCAGCAGACTAGCGGGAGGCCCGAGCACAGATACGCAGTATTTT. V gene TRBV5-1 combines with J gene TRBJ2-3, with 12 nucleotides matching TRBD2. The CDR3 is made up of 16 amino acids. Looked up from germline, CDR1 is SGHRS and CDR2 is YFSETQ. The J segment lost 0 bases and the V segment lost 5 bases, leaving 4 bases of the junction unmatched.

V is TRBV28 and J is TRBJ2-7; 7 bases line up with TRBD2. This CDR3 is 15 amino acids long. Looked up from germline, CDR1 is MDHEN and CDR2 is SYDVKM. V lost 3 bases and J lost 0; bases outside the gene matches: 5. The CDR3 DNA reads TGTGCCAGCAGTTTGATAGGGAGGGCCTCCTACGAGCAGTACTTC. It translates to CASSLIGRASYEQYF. The whole variable domain, remainder taken from reference TRBV28 and TRBJ2-7, is DVKVTQSSRYLVKRTGEKVFLECVQDMDHENMFWYRQDPGLGLRLIYFSYDVKMKEKGDIPEGYSVSREKKERFSLILESASTNQTSMYLCASSLIGRASYEQYFGPGTRLTVT.

This clone was observed a few times. The chain is built from TRBV2 and TRBJ2-7, with TRBD1 as a possible D gene (6 bases). V lost 6 bases, J lost 5 bases, and 11 bases lay in between. The CDR3 contains 12 residues. Looked up from germline, CDR1 is SNHLY and CDR2 is FYNNEI. The CDR3 is CASRLNRDEQYF. CDR3 sequence (DNA): TGTGCCAGCAGGCTCAACAGGGACGAGCAGTACTTC.

The V call is TRBV7-2, the J call TRBJ1-2, with 7 bases that match TRBD1. The CDR3 covers 14 residues. Germline values: CDR1 SGHTA, CDR2 FQGNSA. J gave up 8 bases and V 0 bases, and 6 bases lay outside the gene matches. CDR3 amino acids: CASSLAGGLRGYTF. The CDR3 DNA reads as TGTGCCAGCAGCTTAGCAGGGGGCCTGCGGGGCTACACCTTC.

V and J are TRBV5-1 and TRBJ2-1; tentative D call: TRBD1 (6 bases). Germline CDR1 SGHRS, CDR2 YFSETQ. Trimming pared 2 bases from V and 4 bases from J, leaving 10 bases between. The CDR3 has 14 amino acids. The DNA of the CDR3 is TGCGCCAGCAGCTTACAGGACAGTTACAATGAGCAGTTCTTC. Its translation is CASSLQDSYNEQFF.

The rearrangement uses TRBV5-1 and TRBJ1-2, with 9 bases lining up with TRBD1. Germline values: CDR1 SGHRS, CDR2 YFSETQ. The CDR3 covers 15 residues. The trim removed 4 bases at V and 5 bases at J, leaving 9 bases unmatched. In DNA, the CDR3 is TGCGCCAGCAGCCCGAGACTGGGACAGGGATATGGCTACACCTTC. As protein: CASSPRLGQGYGYTF.

J is TRBJ1-3 and V is TRBV19; D remains unclear. Looked up from germline, CDR1 is LNHDA and CDR2 is SQIVND (reference sequence). The V and J ends lost 3 bases and 0 bases respectively, with 9 bases between them. CDR3 length: 15 residues. The CDR3 loop reads CASSISALSGNTIYF. CDR3 DNA: TGTGCCAGTAGTATCTCAGCCCTCTCTGGAAACACCATATATTTT. The full variable domain, rest sourced from reference TRBV19 and TRBJ1-3, is DGGITQSPKYLFRKEGQNVTLSCEQNLNHDAMYWYRQDPGQGLRLIYYSQIVNDFQKGDIAEGYSVSREKKESFPLTVTSAQKNPTAFYLCASSISALSGNTIYFGEGSWLTVV.

The rearrangement joins TRBV2 to TRBJ2-3, with no clear D. V was clipped by 1 base and J by 1 base, with 9 bases between them. The CDR3 runs to 15 residues. Germline CDR1 is SNHLY and CDR2 is FYNNEI. Here the CDR3 reads CASSEGRIGTDTQYF. DNA for the CDR3: TGTGCCAGCAGTGAAGGCCGGATAGGCACAGATACGCAGTATTTT.

This sequence joins TRBV13 and TRBJ1-1, with TRBD1 matching 9 bases. J was trimmed by 0 bases and V by 3 bases; bases with no gene match: 8. The CDR3 covers 17 residues. Germline V gene data show CDR1 as PRHDT and CDR2 as FYEKMQ (reference sequence). CDR3 DNA: TGTGCCAGCAGCTTTAACATCGGACAGGGGATGAACACTGAAGCTTTCTTT. Translated, it gives CASSFNIGQGMNTEAFF.

The chain links TRBV10-3 to TRBJ1-1, with a possible D match to TRBD1 (5 bases). The CDR3 is 12 residues long. Germline CDR1 is ENHRY and CDR2 is SYGVKD. Trimming left V 9 bases short and J 1 base short, with 9 bases between. The CDR3 is CAMGQPNTEAFF. CDR3 nucleotides: TGTGCCATGGGGCAGCCGAACACTGAAGCTTTCTTT.

The chain is built from TRBV5-1 and TRBJ2-5; possibly TRBD1 for D (7 bases). Germline lookup yields CDR1 SGHRS and CDR2 YFSETQ. The CDR3 has 15 residues. Trimming cost V 3 bases and J 5 bases, with 17 bases left between them. The CDR3 DNA reads TGCGCCAGCAGCTCCCAGACAGGGCGGGATGAGACCCAGTACTTC. Translation: CASSSQTGRDETQYF.

The CDR3, as DNA: TGTGCCATCAGTGAGTCCCCCATTCACAACTCCTACGAGCAGTACTTC. As protein: CAISESPIHNSYEQYF. V usage is TRBV10-3 and J usage is TRBJ2-7; D remains ambiguous. The CDR3 is 16 residues long. In germline, CDR1 is ENHRY, CDR2 SYGVKD. Between the trimmed V and J ends, which lost 0 bases and 0 bases, there was a span of 12 bases.